This T cell receptor (beta chain) was profiled in a study of shared T cell receptors in the human thymus. This table comes from immunoSEQ multiplex PCR, and its TCRdb copy is limited to in-frame clones, with some not included. The profile covers roughly 710,000 clones, with roughly 88% appearing a single time and about 0.011% taken by the ten largest. CDR3 length: 14 amino acids. Germline CDR1 reads SEHNR; CDR2 reads FQNEAQ (reference sequence). V shed 5 bases and J shed 8 bases, with 18 bases lying between them. These data were also filed under a second study, of human thymus T cells.

The gene calls are TRBV7-9 and TRBJ1-2; D may be TRBD1 (6 bases). This TCR was recovered from a girl under three years old with a congenital heart defect. Material: thymocytes. The chain's CDR3 is CASSPKGHEDGYTF. The CDR3, as DNA: TGTGCCAGCAGCCCCAAGGGACATGAGGACGGCTACACCTTC. Full variable domain (missing parts from reference TRBV7-9 and TRBJ1-2): DTGVSQNPRHKITKRGQNVTFRCDPISEHNRLYWYRQTLGQGPEFLTYFQNEAQLEKSRLLSDRFSAERPKGSFSTLEIQRTEQGDSAMYLCASSPKGHEDGYTFGSGTRLTVV.